This entry describes one TCR beta chain. Its cognate antigen is unknown. V gave up 7 bases and J gave up 2 bases; unmatched junction bases: 10. There are 15 residues in the CDR3. The germline V gene encodes CDR1 SGHTA and CDR2 FQGNSA. With the Oncomine TCR Beta short-read assay, DNA from cultured CD4+ T cells was sequenced. TCRdb redid the calling of the PCR reads with MiXCR, one entry per CDR3 protein. The table lists about 17,000 distinct CDR3 sequences, 45% to 60% of them singletons. Documented time point: late sampling 161 to 241 days after vaccination in three convalescent patients. Treatment in this sample: approximately 10-day PBMC culture with coronavirus spike peptide pools or control peptides (ViraFEST assay). The entry originates in a study of vaccination and CD4 T cells after COVID-19. Whole-study context: In culture, cells were exposed to overlapping spike peptides from SARS-CoV-2, HCoV-NL63, HCoV-OC43 and HCoV-229E.

The sample in question was CD4+ T cells from blood, cultured in vitro, obtained about 7 months after SARS-CoV-2 vaccination. The V gene is TRBV7-2, the J gene TRBJ2-7; 8 bases fit TRBD2. This TCR was recovered from a human donor who had recovered from COVID-19. The CDR3 sequence: CASTPGGGGTYEQYF. CDR3 DNA sequence: TGTGCCAGCACCCCCGGCGGCGGGGGGACCTACGAGCAGTACTTC. The variable domain in full, completed from reference TRBV7-2 and TRBJ2-7, reads GAGVSQSPSNKVTEKGKDVELRCDPISGHTALYWYRQSLGQGLEFLIYFQGNSAPDKSGLPSDRFSAERTGGSVSTLTIQRTQQEDSAVYLCASTPGGGGTYEQYFGPGTRLTVT.